This T cell receptor (beta chain) was identified in a study of T cell repertoires in cytomegalovirus infection. The CDR3 is 16 amino acids. J lost 4 bases, V lost 6 bases, and 8 bases had no gene match. One entry per CDR3 protein, called by TCRdb with MiXCR from the reads. The table lists 300,000 to 400,000 distinct CDR3 sequences, 15% to 20% of them singletons. The chain is built from TRBV12-3 or TRBV12-4 and TRBJ2-2; TRBD1 aligns across 10 bases. The sample comprised PBMCs. This clonotype was sampled from a human donor in good health (CMV status not recorded). Some clones in this sample may be carry-over from other donors' samples. Here the CDR3 reads CASSSTGTGVTGELFF. DNA of the CDR3: TGTGCCAGCAGCTCTACCGGGACAGGGGTCACCGGGGAGCTGTTTTTT.